The sequence of this T cell receptor beta chain was determined in a study of blood T cell repertoires in COVID-19. Participant ages covered roughly 18 to 89 years across 24 US areas. Each participant's cohort was designated according to participant-reported clinical history. Exposed volunteers were people who met a COVID-19 case within 2 weeks before study entry. In the authors' workflow: The assay estimated nucleated cells by amplifying reference gene primers. This table comes from immunoSEQ multiplex PCR, and its TCRdb copy is limited to in-frame clones, with some not included. The DNA gave D and trimming, while V, J and clone size come from that table. The sample includes roughly 250,000 clones, 80% to 90% of them seen just once. The clonotype was recovered from a woman between 40 and 50 years old who had been exposed to COVID-19. Sequencing used PBMCs or T cells enriched from blood (not recorded which).

As DNA, the CDR3 is TGTGCCAGCAGCGTCGGACTACTCAACACCGGGGAGCTGTTTTTT. It is translated as CASSVGLLNTGELFF. The chain is built from TRBV9 and TRBJ2-2; perhaps TRBD2 as D (6 bases). The CDR3 runs 15 residues. The germline gives CDR1 SGDLS, CDR2 YYNGEE. The V end was cut by 2 bases, the J end by 2 bases, with 10 bases between. The full variable domain, completed using reference TRBV9 and TRBJ2-2, is DSGVTQTPKHLITATGQRVTLRCSPRSGDLSVYWYQQSLDQGLQFLIQYYNGEERAKGNILERFSAQQFPDLHSELNLSSLELGDSALYFCASSVGLLNTGELFFGEGSRLTVL.